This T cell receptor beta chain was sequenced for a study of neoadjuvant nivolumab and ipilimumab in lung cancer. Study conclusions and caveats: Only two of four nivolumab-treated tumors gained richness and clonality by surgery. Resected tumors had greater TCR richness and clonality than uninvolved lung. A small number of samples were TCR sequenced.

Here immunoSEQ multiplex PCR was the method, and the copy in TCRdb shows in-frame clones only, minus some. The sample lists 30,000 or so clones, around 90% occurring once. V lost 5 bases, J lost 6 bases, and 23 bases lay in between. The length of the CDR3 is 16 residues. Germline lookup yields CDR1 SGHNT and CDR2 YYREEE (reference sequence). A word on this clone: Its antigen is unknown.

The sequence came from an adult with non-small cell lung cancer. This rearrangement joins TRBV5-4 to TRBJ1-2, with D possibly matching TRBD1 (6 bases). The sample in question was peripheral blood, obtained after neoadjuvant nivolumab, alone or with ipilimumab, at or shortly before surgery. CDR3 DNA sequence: TGTGCCAGCAGTCCGGCGCGCCAGGCCCCAGGGGATGGCTACACCTTC. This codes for CASSPARQAPGDGYTF. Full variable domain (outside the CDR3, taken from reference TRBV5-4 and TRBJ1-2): ETGVTQSPTHLIKTRGQQVTLRCSSQSGHNTVSWYQQALGQGPQFIFQYYREEENGRGNFPPRFSGLQFPNYSSELNVNALELDDSALYLCASSPARQAPGDGYTFGSGTRLTVV.